The 11 T cell receptor beta chains below all came from one sample that was sequenced in a study of T cell repertoires in cytomegalovirus infection. TCRdb itself ran the reads through MiXCR, one entry per CDR3 protein. The table shows fewer than 350,000 distinct CDR3 sequences, with 25% to 35% occurring only once. No antigen has been identified for these receptors. The sample consisted of cultured PBMCs, taken from culture after CMV antigen stimulation. These receptors all come from a human donor in good health (CMV status not recorded). Some clones in this sample may be carry-over from other donors' samples.

There are many counts of this clonotype. The chain is built from TRBV4-2 and TRBJ1-4, with TRBD1 matching over 9 bases. The CDR3 totals 17 residues. Unmatched junction bases numbered 11, after V lost 1 base and J lost 8 bases. The V gene's germline CDR1 is LGHNA and CDR2 YNFKEQ. DNA of the CDR3: TGTGCCAGCAGCCAAGTCGCAGGGACAGGGATACGAGAAAAACTGTTTTTT. Its translation is CASSQVAGTGIREKLFF.

This clonotype appeared a few times. The chain links TRBV6-5 to TRBJ1-1, with 8 bases identical to TRBD1. CDR3 length equals 17 residues. Germline V CDR1 and CDR2: MNHEY, SVGAGI. V gave up 6 bases and J gave up 0 bases; unmatched junction bases: 12. Written as DNA, the CDR3 is TGTGCCAGCAGCCGCGGACAGGGCCCCTATATGAACACTGAAGCTTTCTTT. Protein sequence: CASSRGQGPYMNTEAFF.

This clonotype was counted at least ten times. The chain recombines TRBV25-1 with TRBJ1-1; possibly TRBD1 for D (6 bases). V was clipped by 5 bases and J by 1 base, with 23 bases between them. The germline CDR1 and CDR2 sequences are MGHDK and SYGVNS. This CDR3 has 18 residues. This chain's CDR3 is CASSPWGQPSLENTEAFF. The DNA of the CDR3 is TGTGCCAGCAGTCCCTGGGGGCAGCCATCTCTTGAGAACACTGAAGCTTTCTTT.

The V call is TRBV10-3, the J call TRBJ1-1, with 8 bases aligning to TRBD1. CDR1 and CDR2 (germline): ENHRY, SYGVKD. V was clipped by 4 bases and J by 4 bases; unmatched bases: 8. CDR3 length equals 15 residues. The CDR3 spells CAISAKGQGFTEAFF. CDR3 DNA sequence: TGTGCCATCAGTGCTAAAGGACAGGGTTTCACTGAAGCTTTCTTT.

This clonotype occurred many times. This rearrangement joins TRBV7-8 to TRBJ2-1; no reliable D call. The CDR3 covers 14 residues. V gave up 1 base and J gave up 6 bases, with 10 bases separating them. Germline assignment: CDR1 SGHVS and CDR2 FQNEAQ. The CDR3: CASSLGLVGNEQFF. The CDR3 DNA follows: TGTGCCAGCAGCTTAGGTCTAGTCGGCAATGAGCAGTTCTTC. Based on the CDR3 plus reference TRBV7-8 and TRBJ2-1, the full variable domain is GAGVSQSPRYKVAKRGQDVALRCDPISGHVSLFWYQQALGQGPEFLTYFQNEAQLDKSGLPSDRFFAERPEGSVSTLKIQRTQQEDSAVYLCASSLGLVGNEQFFGPGTRLTVL.

The chain couples TRBV5-3 to TRBJ2-1; no firm D call. TRBV5-3 is an open reading frame whose function is uncertain. The CDR3 has 15 residues. Trimming shortened V by 8 bases and J by 7 bases, and 22 bases separated the two germline ends. The CDR3 sequence: CASSLFGWAQNEQFF. The CDR3 DNA reads as TGTGCCAGCAGCCTATTCGGATGGGCACAGAATGAGCAGTTCTTC.

This clonotype was seen only a few times. The chain recombines TRBV12-3 or TRBV12-4 with TRBJ2-1; D is undetermined. The CDR3 covers 18 residues. The V end lost 7 bases, the J end lost 0 bases, and 22 bases lay between the germline ends. CDR3 DNA: TGTGCCAGCACCGATCGGGCTAGGAGACCCAGCTCCTACAATGAGCAGTTCTTC. Translating it yields CASTDRARRPSSYNEQFF.

This chain uses TRBV7-2 with TRBJ2-1; no firm D call. The germline V gene encodes CDR1 SGHTA and CDR2 FQGNSA. The CDR3 extends over 12 amino acids. The V end was cut by 1 base, the J end by 12 bases, with 10 bases between. CDR3 residues: CASSLGLERQFF. The DNA of the CDR3 is TGTGCCAGCAGCTTAGGTCTAGAGAGGCAGTTCTTC.

In its sample, this clonotype was seen a few times. This sequence joins TRBV4-1 and TRBJ1-4; D not certain. The CDR3 is 15 amino acids. Between the trimmed V and J ends, which lost 4 bases and 6 bases, there was a span of 15 bases. CDR1 is MGHRA, CDR2 YSYEKL, per germline. The CDR3 DNA reads as TGCGCCAGCAGCCGACACGGAAGGAGGGATGAAAAACTGTTTTTT. It encodes CASSRHGRRDEKLFF.

The rearrangement uses TRBV11-2 and TRBJ2-2; D is uncertain. The V and J ends lost 0 bases and 5 bases respectively, with 10 bases between them. Germline V gene lookup returns CDR1 SGHAT and CDR2 FQNNGV. The CDR3 loop spans 15 amino acids. The CDR3 is CASSLDQTGTGELFF. CDR3 coding DNA: TGTGCCAGCAGCTTAGACCAAACGGGTACCGGGGAGCTGTTTTTT.

This clonotype was found once. The chain employs TRBV20-1 and TRBJ2-3, with D possibly TRBD2 on 6 matching bases. The germline gives CDR1 DFQATT, CDR2 SNEGSKA (reference sequence). V lost 3 bases to trimming and J lost 6 bases, with 13 bases between them. The CDR3 loop spans 13 amino acids. CDR3 in DNA: TGCAGTGCTAGCGGGAGCCCTACCGATACGCAGTATTTT. This sequence encodes CSASGSPTDTQYF.